Shown below are 29 T cell receptor beta chains from a single sample sequenced in a study of blood T cell repertoires in COVID-19. Only in-frame clones appear in the TCRdb table, and some are missing; sequencing was by immunoSEQ multiplex PCR. The sample contains approximately 140,000 clones, around 83% of which appear only once. Sequencing was performed on peripheral blood. The receptors were gathered from a man aged 25 to 45 with COVID-19, enrolled during active disease.

The chain employs TRBV7-6 and TRBJ1-6; 9 nucleotides agree with TRBD1. Germline values: CDR1 SGHVS, CDR2 FNYEAQ. CDR3 size: 15 residues. V shed 5 bases and J 9 bases; nucleotides not matched to a gene: 8. CDR3 DNA sequence: TGTGCCAGCAGCCCCGGGACAGGGATAGCTTCACCCCTCCACTTT. The encoded protein is CASSPGTGIASPLHF.

This clone was counted once. This chain uses TRBV27 with TRBJ1-6; the D is unclear. CDR1 is MNHEY, CDR2 SMNVEV, per germline (reference sequence). This CDR3 comprises 15 residues. The V end was cut by 2 bases, the J end by 7 bases, with 12 bases between. This CDR3 reads CASSLASGVNSPLHF. CDR3 in DNA: TGTGCCAGCAGTTTAGCCTCAGGTGTAAATTCACCCCTCCACTTT.

The chain uses TRBV24-1 and TRBJ2-3; no definite D call. Trimming left V 4 bases short and J 2 bases short, with 15 bases between. The CDR3 loop spans 16 amino acids. The germline gives CDR1 KGHDR, CDR2 SFDVKD. In DNA, the CDR3 is TGTGCCACCAGTGACTCTACAGTATTCCCCACAGATACGCAGTATTTT. Translated, it gives CATSDSTVFPTDTQYF.

The chain links TRBV20-1 to TRBJ2-3; a possible D gene is TRBD2 (5 bases). CDR1 DFQATT and CDR2 SNEGSKA come from the germline V gene (reference sequence). Between the trimmed V and J ends, which lost 3 bases and 7 bases, there was a span of 8 bases. The CDR3 extends over 11 amino acids. The CDR3 sequence is CSASRDNTQYF. Here the CDR3 DNA reads TGCAGTGCTAGTCGGGATAATACGCAGTATTTT.

In DNA form, the CDR3 reads TGTGCTAGTTCAACGACAGACGGCTATGGCTACACCTTC. Its protein is CASSTTDGYGYTF. The V gene is TRBV12-5, the J gene TRBJ1-2, with D possibly matching TRBD1 (5 bases). The CDR3 has 13 amino acids. The germline V gene encodes CDR1 LGHNT and CDR2 FRNRAP. The ends were cut back, 8 bases at V and 4 bases at J, with 14 bases in the middle. The variable domain in full, with the rest retrieved from reference TRBV12-5 and TRBJ1-2, is DARVTQTPRHKVTEMGQEVTMRCQPILGHNTVFWYRQTMMQGLELLAYFRNRAPLDDSGMPKDRFSAEMPDATLATLKIQPSEPRDSAVYFCASSTTDGYGYTFGSGTRLTVV.

The chain employs TRBV19 and TRBJ1-1; TRBD1 matches 10 bases. The CDR3 runs 15 residues. Germline V CDR1 and CDR2: LNHDA, SQIVND (reference sequence). With 8 bases clipped from V and 2 bases from J, the junction kept 8 bases outside the gene matches. The DNA of the CDR3 is TGTGCCAGTCAGAAGGGACAGGGGACAAACACTGAAGCTTTCTTT. The encoded protein is CASQKGQGTNTEAFF. The full variable domain, its missing parts supplied by reference TRBV19 and TRBJ1-1, is DGGITQSPKYLFRKEGQNVTLSCEQNLNHDAMYWYRQDPGQGLRLIYYSQIVNDFQKGDIAEGYSVSREKKESFPLTVTSAQKNPTAFYLCASQKGQGTNTEAFFGQGTRLTVV.

This sequence joins TRBV7-9 and TRBJ2-5; 9 nucleotides align to TRBD2. V trimming: 4 bases; J trimming: 7 bases; junction bases outside the gene matches: 16. CDR1 SEHNR and CDR2 FQNEAQ come from the germline V gene (reference sequence). This CDR3 contains 17 residues. The CDR3 protein is CASSSDGRTGGGVTQYF. The CDR3 DNA reads TGTGCCAGCAGCTCGGACGGGCGGACGGGCGGGGGGGTGACCCAGTACTTC.

Here the CDR3 reads CASSPFAGGVYEQYF. The DNA for the CDR3 is TGTGCCAGCAGCCCCTTTGCGGGAGGGGTTTACGAGCAGTACTTC. The chain recombines TRBV6-2 or TRBV6-3 with TRBJ2-7, with TRBD2 matching 9 bases. Trimming at V came to 6 bases and at J to 4 bases, leaving 10 bases not matched to a gene. The CDR3 is 15 residues long. The germline V gene encodes CDR1 MNHEY and CDR2 SVGEGT.

This chain links TRBV12-5 with TRBJ2-3, with 12 bases aligning to TRBD2. The CDR3 covers 14 residues. V lost 6 bases, J lost 7 bases, and 5 bases stayed unmatched. Germline CDR1 and CDR2: LGHNT and FRNRAP. CDR3: CASGPSGRDYTQYF. The CDR3 DNA is TGTGCTAGTGGCCCTAGCGGGAGGGATTATACGCAGTATTTT.

The genes are TRBV7-3 and TRBJ2-1, with D possibly being TRBD2 (6 bases). Germline V gives CDR1 SGHTA, CDR2 FQGTGA. The CDR3 is 13 residues long. The V end was cut by 5 bases, the J end by 10 bases, with 15 bases between. CDR3 nucleotide sequence: TGTGCCAGCAGCGGTACCGGGACTCTCGAGCAGTTCTTC. Protein sequence: CASSGTGTLEQFF.

The chain uses TRBV10-2 and TRBJ1-1; D possibly corresponds to TRBD1 (6 bases). The CDR3 extends over 15 amino acids. The V end lost 6 bases, the J end lost 1 base, and 15 bases lay between the germline ends. Germline V gene lookup returns CDR1 WSHSY and CDR2 SAAADI. The chain's CDR3 is CASRPAGTQNTEAFF. The CDR3, as DNA: TGCGCCAGCAGACCGGCCGGGACACAGAACACTGAAGCTTTCTTT.

The chain combines TRBV15 with TRBJ1-4; 11 nucleotides align to TRBD1. This CDR3 is 16 amino acids long. J lost 8 bases, V lost 0 bases, and 5 bases had no gene match. Per germline, CDR1 LNHNV and CDR2 YYDKDF (reference sequence). The CDR3 loop is CATSRDVDRGREKLFF. CDR3 bases: TGTGCCACCAGCAGAGATGTGGACAGGGGGCGGGAAAAACTGTTTTTT. Full variable domain (outside the CDR3, taken from reference TRBV15 and TRBJ1-4): DAMVIQNPRYQVTQFGKPVTLSCSQTLNHNVMYWYQQKSSQAPKLLFHYYDKDFNNEADTPDNFQSRRPNTSFCFLDIRSPGLGDTAMYLCATSRDVDRGREKLFFGSGTQLSVL.

The chain links TRBV19 to TRBJ1-2; TRBD1 matches at 7 bases. This CDR3 region has 15 residues. Germline loops: CDR1 LNHDA, CDR2 SQIVND (reference sequence). V dropped 3 bases and J dropped 3; count of bases not matched to a gene: 7. CDR3 amino acids: CASSMRGGGDYGYTF. The DNA for the CDR3 is TGTGCCAGTAGTATGCGTGGAGGGGGCGACTATGGCTACACCTTC.

The CDR3, as DNA: TGTGCCTGGAGCCATCCGGGACTGGGATTTCCATACGAGCAGTACTTC. It specifies CAWSHPGLGFPYEQYF. The V gene is TRBV30, the J gene TRBJ2-7; TRBD2 is a possible D gene (6 bases). Per the germline V gene, CDR1 is GTSNPN and CDR2 is SVGIG (reference sequence). Trimming removed 3 bases at V and 4 bases at J, with 22 bases between. CDR3 length equals 16 residues.

V gene TRBV7-2 combines with J gene TRBJ1-6; TRBD1 agrees at 9 bases. The CDR3 extends over 16 amino acids. Trimming at V came to 0 bases and at J to 8 bases, leaving 5 bases not matched to a gene. CDR1 and CDR2 (germline): SGHTA, FQGNSA. The CDR3: CASSLAKTGGYSPLHF. As DNA, the CDR3 is TGTGCCAGCAGCTTAGCGAAGACAGGGGGGTATTCACCCCTCCACTTT.

The chain recombines TRBV9 with TRBJ1-3; the D is unclear. This CDR3 contains 14 residues. Trimming stripped 4 bases from V and 4 bases from J, with 12 bases between. Germline V lookup: CDR1 SGDLS, CDR2 YYNGEE. The chain's CDR3 is CASSIAHLGNTIYF. The DNA for the CDR3 is TGTGCCAGCAGCATAGCTCATCTAGGAAACACCATATATTTT.

This rearrangement joins TRBV27 to TRBJ2-3; tentative D call: TRBD1 (5 bases). V was trimmed by 2 bases and J by 0 bases, leaving 9 bases between them. Germline CDR1 and CDR2: MNHEY and SMNVEV (reference sequence). This CDR3 contains 15 residues. CDR3 sequence reads: CASSLGALSTDTQYF. CDR3 nucleotide sequence: TGTGCCAGCAGTTTAGGGGCCTTGAGCACAGATACGCAGTATTTT.

The rearrangement links TRBV9 to TRBJ2-7; 8 nucleotides agree with TRBD1. J was trimmed by 5 bases and V by 3 bases; bases with no gene match: 7. The length of the CDR3 is 14 residues. Germline-derived CDR1 and CDR2 are SGDLS and YYNGEE. Here the CDR3 reads CASSASGGWNEQYF. The CDR3 region has the DNA TGTGCCAGCAGCGCCTCAGGGGGCTGGAACGAGCAGTACTTC. Looking up the rest from reference TRBV9 and TRBJ2-7 gives the full variable domain: DSGVTQTPKHLITATGQRVTLRCSPRSGDLSVYWYQQSLDQGLQFLIQYYNGEERAKGNILERFSAQQFPDLHSELNLSSLELGDSALYFCASSASGGWNEQYFGPGTRLTVT.

This clone came up once. The rearrangement joins TRBV19 to TRBJ2-7; 9 positions match TRBD2. This CDR3 region has 13 residues. Germline V gene sequence: CDR1 LNHDA, CDR2 SQIVND (reference sequence). J lost 3 bases, V lost 5 bases, and 2 bases had no gene match. The CDR3 DNA reads TGTGCCAGTAGTTCGACTAGCGGCTACGAGCAGTACTTC. Its protein product is CASSSTSGYEQYF. The full variable domain, rest sourced from reference TRBV19 and TRBJ2-7, is DGGITQSPKYLFRKEGQNVTLSCEQNLNHDAMYWYRQDPGQGLRLIYYSQIVNDFQKGDIAEGYSVSREKKESFPLTVTSAQKNPTAFYLCASSSTSGYEQYFGPGTRLTVT.

The genes are TRBV7-8 and TRBJ2-5, with 12 nucleotides matching TRBD2. There are 17 residues in the CDR3. Germline trimming cut 4 bases from V and 0 bases from J; bases unmatched to any gene: 6. The V gene's germline CDR1 is SGHVS and CDR2 FQNEAQ. The CDR3 DNA follows: TGTGCCAGCAGCTCCTCCGGGACTAGCGGGTACCAAGAGACCCAGTACTTC. This encodes CASSSSGTSGYQETQYF.

This chain's CDR3 is CSVEGRVNEQFF. CDR3 sequence (DNA): TGCAGCGTTGAAGGGAGGGTCAATGAGCAGTTCTTC. The rearrangement joins TRBV29-1 to TRBJ2-1; possibly TRBD2 for D (6 bases). This CDR3 comprises 12 residues. The V and J ends lost 1 base and 6 bases respectively, with 7 bases between them. Germline CDR1 is SQVTM and CDR2 is ANQGSEA.

A few counts support this clone. This CDR3 reads CASSLDSNTEAFF. In nucleotides, the CDR3 is TGTGCCAGCTCCTTGGACAGTAACACTGAAGCTTTCTTT. This rearrangement joins TRBV18 to TRBJ1-1; D may be TRBD1 (6 bases). The CDR3 sequence is 13 residues long. Trimming took 6 bases from V and 2 from J, leaving 10 bases between them. The V gene's germline CDR1 is KGHSH and CDR2 LQKENI.

This rearrangement joins TRBV30 to TRBJ2-7, with D unresolved. CDR1 is GTSNPN and CDR2 is SVGIG in the germline V gene (reference sequence). This CDR3 comprises 11 residues. V lost 5 bases to trimming and J lost 7 bases, with 12 bases between them. The CDR3 nucleotides read TGTGCCTGGTCGGTTACTCGTGAGCAGTACTTC. Amino acids: CAWSVTREQYF.

The V and J genes are TRBV7-6 and TRBJ2-1, with TRBD2 identical over 7 bases. The CDR3 consists of 15 residues. Germline trimming cut 4 bases from V and 10 bases from J; bases unmatched to any gene: 13. Germline V CDR1 and CDR2: SGHVS, FNYEAQ. CDR3 sequence reads: CASSSSWREGREQFF. For the CDR3, the DNA is TGTGCCAGCAGCTCGTCATGGAGGGAGGGTCGGGAGCAGTTCTTC.

This chain joins TRBV30 and TRBJ2-1; 10 bases are shared with TRBD2. The CDR3 contains 13 residues. J gave up 8 bases and V 4 bases, and 5 bases lay outside the gene matches. Germline assignment: CDR1 GTSNPN and CDR2 SVGIG (reference sequence). Written as DNA, the CDR3 is TGTGCCTGGACTAGCGGGAGTGTTTATGAGCAGTTCTTC. Translating it yields CAWTSGSVYEQFF.

This sequence joins TRBV4-3 and TRBJ2-1, with TRBD2 matching 14 bases. This CDR3 has 16 amino acids. J gave up 8 bases and V 1 base, and 4 bases lay outside the gene matches. From germline, CDR1 is LGHNA and CDR2 YSLEER. In DNA, the CDR3 is TGCGCCAGCAGCCAAGGACTAGCGGGAGGGCCGGATGAGCAGTTCTTC. Its translation: CASSQGLAGGPDEQFF.

The V call is TRBV30, the J call TRBJ1-2; D not certain. This CDR3 spans 12 amino acids. Trimming left V 5 bases short and J 8 bases short, with 15 bases between. CDR1 is GTSNPN and CDR2 is SVGIG in the germline V gene (reference sequence). The CDR3 reads CAWATGGLGYTF. The CDR3 bases are TGTGCCTGGGCGACGGGTGGACTGGGCTACACCTTC.

V gene TRBV30 combines with J gene TRBJ1-5; possibly TRBD1 for D (6 bases). Per germline, CDR1 GTSNPN and CDR2 SVGIG (reference sequence). V gave up 4 bases and J gave up 4 bases, with 17 bases separating them. The CDR3 consists of 15 residues. CDR3 bases: TGTGCCTGGACCCACGGTAGAGGGGGAAATCAGCCCCAGCATTTT. Translation: CAWTHGRGGNQPQHF.

The chain joins TRBV3-1 (or the pseudogene TRBV3-2) to TRBJ1-2; D gene uncertain. V dropped 7 bases and J dropped 1 base, with 13 bases sitting between them. The germline V gene has CDR1 LGHDT and CDR2 YNNKEL (reference sequence). This CDR3 is built from 14 residues. The CDR3 protein is CASTSSELNYGYTF. The DNA for the CDR3 is TGTGCCAGCACCTCCTCCGAGCTTAACTATGGCTACACCTTC.